The present entry profiles one TCR beta chain with its context. No antigen is known for it. Per-base quality was not reported, and no clone a single base away is much larger than it. From cysteine to phenylalanine, the CDR3 is 16 amino acids long. The CDR3 DNA has 48 bases and is translated from base 1. A distance of 16 bases separates the germline ends of V and J, which lose 8 bases and 0 bases respectively. CDR1 MGHRA and CDR2 YSYEKL are derived from the germline V gene. The time point label, as the study defines it: recipient sample about 28 days before transplant, after cytoreduction. Blood from recipients was drawn about 28 days before transplant and again at days 30, 100 and 180 after transplant. Using Nuclei Lysis Solution, genomic DNA was extracted from unfractionated peripheral blood mononuclear cells that were either fresh or cryopreserved. The source of the sample is a study of T cell clonotyping in hematopoietic cell transplantation (dated by TCRdb to 2020 to 2023). About the full investigation: Recipient samples taken before transplant were obtained following cytoreduction. Patients were recruited between late 2015 and 2017 and followed until late 2020 or death. A total of 130 or so blood samples were gathered in the study from 30 to 35 consecutive transplant recipients along with their related donors. General study outcomes and caveats: Inverse Simpson Index values from donors and from recipients before transplant predicted broader TCR repertoire diversity after transplant. The sample size was limited, and because cells were not sorted, the contributions of CD4 and CD8 repertoires could not be separated. After transplant, TCR diversity in recipients dropped, and pathologically expanded clonotypes increased progressively from day 30 to day 180. Only a small fraction of recipient repertoires overlapped donor repertoires, with over 95% appearing de novo at the given depth.

The immunoSEQ assay, a bias-controlled multiplex PCR using V- and J-specific primers, was used to amplify TCR beta CDR3 regions from genomic DNA. In a second PCR step, the CDR3 amplicons were tagged with a proprietary barcode plus Illumina adapter sequences. An Illumina MiSeq instrument was used for sequencing of the CDR3 libraries. The paper's data handling went like this. Export and quality control were performed with immunoSEQ Analyzer 3.0, and downstream analyses were performed with R Bioconductor and Immunarch. Repertoire metrics were calculated using only productive rearrangements within the normalized downsampled data set. Pathologically expanded clonotypes were defined as those larger than 5 templates in the normalized cohort. The Inverse Simpson Index was used to measure repertoire diversity. CMV-specificity analyses were carried out on the non-normalized data set to capture all clonotypes. TCRdb limited this immuneACCESS table to in-frame rearrangements with V and J called. A share of clones is missing; checked studies link under half to unresolved V genes, and the rest is unexplained. V, J and clone size were drawn from that table, and D and trimming were deduced from the DNA. The sample includes more than 8,000 clones, with about 90% observed a single time. Roughly 30% of the sample belongs to the ten largest clones.

This sample comprised peripheral blood mononuclear cells, obtained before stem cell transplant. This receptor was obtained from a woman aged 55-75 years with acute myeloid leukemia. Some clones in this sample may be carry-over from other donors' samples. The sequence links TRBV4-1 to TRBJ2-2; no D gene call is confident. The bases are TGCGCCAGCGGACCTACCCAGCGAGCGAACACCGGGGAGCTGTTTTTT. Protein translation: CASGPTQRANTGELFF.